These 19 T cell receptor beta chains came from one sample sequenced in a study of CD8 T cells in ankylosing spondylitis. TCRdb re-called the 5' RACE reads through MiXCR, storing one row per CDR3 protein. Of approximately 35,000 distinct CDR3 sequences listed, 13% to 15% are singletons. What was sequenced was blood. The receptors shown here come from a male donor with ankylosing spondylitis or in good health (not recorded which).

This clonotype was recorded a few times. The chain combines TRBV28 with TRBJ1-6, with 7 nucleotides matching TRBD1. V dropped 5 bases and J dropped 9; count of bases not matched to a gene: 10. Germline V gives CDR1 MDHEN, CDR2 SYDVKM. The CDR3 runs 15 residues. In DNA, the CDR3 is TGTGCCAGCAGTACAGGGGTTTCAGATAGTTCACCCCTCCACTTT. Translated, it gives CASSTGVSDSSPLHF. The variable domain in full, completed from reference TRBV28 and TRBJ1-6, reads DVKVTQSSRYLVKRTGEKVFLECVQDMDHENMFWYRQDPGLGLRLIYFSYDVKMKEKGDIPEGYSVSREKKERFSLILESASTNQTSMYLCASSTGVSDSSPLHFGNGTRLTVT.

This clonotype was detected ten times or more. The chain combines TRBV12-3 or TRBV12-4 with TRBJ2-2; TRBD2 agrees at 11 bases. The CDR3 is 15 amino acids. Trimming at V came to 3 bases and at J to 3 bases, leaving 0 bases not matched to a gene. CDR3 protein: CASSLGLADTGELFF. In DNA form, the CDR3 reads TGTGCCAGCAGTTTGGGACTAGCGGACACCGGGGAGCTGTTTTTT.

This clonotype turned up a few times. This rearrangement joins TRBV25-1 to TRBJ2-1; 8 bases line up with TRBD2. Germline V gene sequence: CDR1 MGHDK, CDR2 SYGVNS. The CDR3 extends over 14 amino acids. J was trimmed by 4 bases and V by 9 bases; bases with no gene match: 8. CDR3 coding DNA: TGTGCCAGTTCGGGAGCGGGGGAATACAATGAGCAGTTCTTC. It is translated as CASSGAGEYNEQFF.

This clonotype was seen more than once but under ten times. The rearrangement links TRBV28 to TRBJ2-2; possibly TRBD1 for D (6 bases). V lost 0 bases and J 1 base, leaving 9 bases between the germline ends. Germline V gene lookup returns CDR1 MDHEN and CDR2 SYDVKM. The CDR3 is 16 residues long. The CDR3 loop is CASSLWNRVNTGELFF. CDR3 in DNA: TGTGCCAGCAGTTTATGGAACAGGGTGAACACCGGGGAGCTGTTTTTT.

This clonotype was detected only a few times. The gene calls are TRBV20-1 and TRBJ2-1, with no clear D. This CDR3 has 12 residues. V was trimmed by 5 bases and J by 2 bases, leaving 7 bases between them. From germline, CDR1 is DFQATT and CDR2 SNEGSKA (reference sequence). The CDR3 loop reads CSAPFTYNEQFF. CDR3 bases: TGCAGTGCTCCCTTTACCTACAATGAGCAGTTCTTC.

The V gene is TRBV28, the J gene TRBJ1-1, with D possibly matching TRBD1 (5 bases). Trimming shortened V by 5 bases and J by 5 bases, and 15 bases separated the two germline ends. This CDR3 comprises 14 residues. Looked up from germline, CDR1 is MDHEN and CDR2 is SYDVKM. The CDR3 DNA reads TGTGCCAGCAGTGCCGGCGGCAGGGAGACTGAAGCTTTCTTT. It translates to CASSAGGRETEAFF.

The chain has TRBV4-2 and TRBJ2-7; D may correspond to TRBD1 or TRBD2 (5 bases each). CDR1 LGHNA and CDR2 YNFKEQ come from the germline V gene. V shed 9 bases and J shed 5 bases, with 20 bases lying between them. The CDR3 sequence is 14 residues long. Here the CDR3 reads CARILRGPRDEQYV. The DNA of the CDR3 is TGTGCCAGGATTCTTAGGGGCCCGAGGGACGAGCAGTACGTC.

The chain joins TRBV20-1 to TRBJ2-1; either TRBD1 or TRBD2 may fit D (6 bases each). Per the germline V gene, CDR1 is DFQATT and CDR2 is SNEGSKA (reference sequence). V lost 2 bases, J lost 7 bases, and 12 bases lay in between. CDR3 length: 13 residues. CDR3 DNA: TGCAGTGCTAGACCCCAGGGGAGGAATGAGCAGTTCTTC. Its translation is CSARPQGRNEQFF.

This chain uses TRBV29-1 with TRBJ2-2, with 9 bases lining up with TRBD1. Germline CDR1 reads SQVTM; CDR2 reads ANQGSEA. The junction had 9 bases not matched to a gene; V was cut back by 4 bases and J by 6 bases. The CDR3 is 15 residues long. The CDR3 reads CSVGDDRGFAGELFF. CDR3 sequence (DNA): TGCAGCGTTGGAGACGACAGGGGGTTTGCCGGGGAGCTGTTTTTT.

Ten or more counts support this clonotype. The chain carries TRBV5-1 and TRBJ1-1, with D perhaps matching TRBD1 (5 bases). V was trimmed by 5 bases and J by 1 base, leaving 12 bases between them. The CDR3 contains 14 residues. The germline CDR1 and CDR2 sequences are SGHRS and YFSETQ. The CDR3 loop is CASRVGTANTEAFF. In DNA, the CDR3 is TGCGCCAGCAGGGTAGGGACGGCGAACACTGAAGCTTTCTTT.

This clonotype has a handful of counts. This chain uses TRBV20-1 with TRBJ2-7; no definite D call. From germline, CDR1 is DFQATT and CDR2 SNEGSKA (reference sequence). V was pared by 3 bases and J by 4 bases, with 10 bases between. This CDR3 comprises 12 residues. CDR3 DNA: TGCAGTGCTAGCCCAGTCAGGTACGAGCAGTACTTC. It encodes CSASPVRYEQYF.

This clonotype occurred many times. The chain has TRBV27 and TRBJ2-1; tentatively, D is TRBD2 (6 bases). Trimming shortened V by 4 bases and J by 1 base, and 20 bases separated the two germline ends. Germline V gives CDR1 MNHEY, CDR2 SMNVEV (reference sequence). This CDR3 comprises 18 residues. The CDR3 coding sequence is TGTGCCAGCAGTTCCCAACCATTCATAGCGGATTCCTACAATGAGCAGTTCTTC. Residues: CASSSQPFIADSYNEQFF.

The chain combines TRBV29-1 with TRBJ2-2; possibly TRBD1 or TRBD2 for D (5 bases each). The CDR3 runs 14 residues. The germline CDR1 and CDR2 sequences are SQVTM and ANQGSEA. V was clipped by 6 bases and J by 7 bases, with 18 bases between them. The CDR3 DNA reads as TGCAGCGTAGAGCCCAGGGAAGGGAGCGGGGAGCTGTTTTTT. It is translated as CSVEPREGSGELFF.

The V gene is TRBV3-1, the J gene TRBJ2-7; 7 nucleotides agree with TRBD2. Germline V lookup: CDR1 LGHDT, CDR2 YNNKEL (reference sequence). V lost 1 base, J lost 3 bases, and 3 bases stayed unmatched. The CDR3 sequence is 14 residues long. CDR3 sequence: CASSQGGTNYEQYF. CDR3 nucleotides: TGTGCCAGCAGCCAAGGCGGGACTAACTACGAGCAGTACTTC.

The chain employs TRBV9 and TRBJ2-3; 8 positions agree with TRBD1. J was trimmed by 3 bases and V by 0 bases; bases with no gene match: 6. The CDR3 runs 16 residues. Germline V gene sequence: CDR1 SGDLS, CDR2 YYNGEE. The CDR3 coding sequence is TGTGCCAGCAGCGTAGCGGGGACAGGTTGGACAGATACGCAGTATTTT. This codes for CASSVAGTGWTDTQYF.

The V gene is TRBV29-1, the J gene TRBJ2-5; no reliable D call. Trimming pared 5 bases from V and 1 base from J, leaving 11 bases between. Per the germline V gene, CDR1 is SQVTM and CDR2 is ANQGSEA. The CDR3 has 13 amino acids. CDR3: CSVHRSLQETQYF. The CDR3 bases are TGCAGCGTTCACAGATCTCTCCAAGAGACCCAGTACTTC.

This rearrangement joins TRBV2 to TRBJ2-3; D may be TRBD2 (6 bases). Trimming shortened V by 6 bases and J by 7 bases, and 14 bases separated the two germline ends. The CDR3 is made up of 13 amino acids. The V gene's germline CDR1 is SNHLY and CDR2 FYNNEI. As DNA, the CDR3 is TGTGCCAGCAGCGGCGGACTACGGAATACGCAGTATTTT. Its protein is CASSGGLRNTQYF. Supplemented by reference TRBV2 and TRBJ2-3, the full variable domain reads EPEVTQTPSHQVTQMGQEVILRCVPISNHLYFYWYRQILGQKVEFLVSFYNNEISEKSEIFDDQFSVERPDGSNFTLKIRSTKLEDSAMYFCASSGGLRNTQYFGPGTRLTVL.

This clonotype occurred a few times. The chain links TRBV5-4 to TRBJ2-1, with a possible D match to TRBD2 (5 bases). The germline CDR1 and CDR2 sequences are SGHNT and YYREEE (reference sequence). This CDR3 is built from 13 residues. V lost 4 bases, J lost 9 bases, and 14 bases lay in between. The CDR3 DNA reads as TGTGCCAGCAGCCAACTAGTTTTGGGTGAGCAGTTCTTC. Residues: CASSQLVLGEQFF.

This clonotype is hyperexpanded (1% or more) by share. This chain connects TRBV4-3 to TRBJ2-5; 10 bases agree with TRBD2. Per the germline V gene, CDR1 is LGHNA and CDR2 is YSLEER. The CDR3 has 16 residues. Trimming removed 0 bases from V and 5 bases from J; junction bases left unmatched: 6. The CDR3 DNA reads as TGCGCCAGCAGCCAAGATCCCCCTAGCGGGAGCGAGACCCAGTACTTC. Translating gives CASSQDPPSGSETQYF.